This T cell receptor (beta chain) was found in a study of HIV-infected patients and healthy controls. This clonotype appeared many times. Antiretroviral therapy had run roughly three months, about 14 weeks, before follow-up blood collection. All unsorted peripheral T cells were captured because whole blood was used without fractionation. The germline V gene encodes CDR1 SGDLS and CDR2 YYNGEE. The CDR3 contains 15 residues. The J segment lost 4 bases and the V segment lost 3 bases, leaving 7 bases of the junction unmatched. Reverse transcription used 450 to 650 ng RNA and constant-region primers for alpha and beta. Each of the alpha and beta chains got its own library through chain-specific third strand synthesis with indices. TCRdb recomputed calls from the 5' RACE reads with MiXCR, one row per CDR3 protein. The sample has about 14,000 distinct CDR3 sequences; roughly an eighth are singletons.

The chain recombines TRBV9 with TRBJ1-2; 9 bases match TRBD1. The material sequenced was blood, taken during antiretroviral therapy. The receptor was isolated from an adult with HIV infection. The donor label of this sample is uncertain. CDR3 DNA sequence: TGTGCCAGCAGCGATACCTTACAGGGGGCCTATGGCTACACCTTC. Amino acids: CASSDTLQGAYGYTF. Full variable domain (remainder filled in from reference TRBV9 and TRBJ1-2): DSGVTQTPKHLITATGQRVTLRCSPRSGDLSVYWYQQSLDQGLQFLIQYYNGEERAKGNILERFSAQQFPDLHSELNLSSLELGDSALYFCASSDTLQGAYGYTFGSGTRLTVV.